This passage covers 15 T cell receptor beta chains from one sample sequenced in a study of T cells in Graves' hyperthyroidism and ophthalmopathy. TCR beta CDR3 region amplification was performed from RNA transcripts. An initial round of RT-PCR targeting the TCR CDR3 relied on the HTBI primer set. TCRdb reprocessed the multiplex PCR reads via MiXCR and lists one record per CDR3 protein. The table shows some 400,000 distinct CDR3 sequences, with 13% occurring only once. The sample taken for sequencing was blood. These receptors all stem from a man aged 30 to 39 with Graves' hyperthyroidism that later progressed to Graves' ophthalmopathy.

This clonotype was recorded at least ten times. The chain recombines TRBV12-3 or TRBV12-4 with TRBJ1-2; D is undetermined. V shed 7 bases and J shed 3 bases, with 18 bases lying between them. The CDR3 spans 15 residues. The CDR3 DNA follows: TGTGCCAGCACAACCCGGGAGGGTTCCGACTATGGCTACACCTTC. Translated: CASTTREGSDYGYTF.

Only one count was recorded for this clonotype. A read error may produce the germline difference seen at one junction end. The CDR3 here is CAISDLGARGGYTF. DNA of the CDR3: TGTGCCATCAGTGATTTGGGAGCACGCGGGGGCTACACCTTC. The chain employs TRBV24-1 and TRBJ1-2; D not certain. The CDR3 is 14 residues long. The germline V gene encodes CDR1 KGHDR and CDR2 SFDVKD.

This clonotype came up many times. V and J are TRBV11-2 and TRBJ2-3; TRBD2 matches 12 bases. The V segment lost 5 bases and the J segment 4 bases; nucleotides outside the gene matches: 10. The CDR3 spans 17 residues. Germline lookup yields CDR1 SGHAT and CDR2 FQNNGV. In nucleotides, the CDR3 is TGTGCCAGCAGCCCAGGGGCTAGCGGGGGGGCCCCAGATACGCAGTATTTT. Protein sequence: CASSPGASGGAPDTQYF.

The V and J genes are TRBV11-3 and TRBJ1-6; maybe TRBD1 (5 bases). Germline V gene lookup returns CDR1 SGHNT and CDR2 YENEEA. The CDR3 sequence is 15 residues long. V was trimmed by 5 bases and J by 7 bases, leaving 15 bases between them. In DNA, the CDR3 is TGTGCCAGCAGCACTCCCAGGGCGAAGAATTCACCCCTCCACTTT. Its protein product is CASSTPRAKNSPLHF.

This clonotype was observed many times. The chain links TRBV20-1 to TRBJ2-1, with TRBD2 matching over 8 bases. With 5 bases clipped from V and 4 bases from J, the junction kept 1 base outside the gene matches. The germline gives CDR1 DFQATT, CDR2 SNEGSKA (reference sequence). This CDR3 is built from 12 residues. The CDR3 protein is CSAQREYNEQFF. The CDR3 bases are TGCAGTGCTCAGCGGGAGTACAATGAGCAGTTCTTC.

This clonotype was counted at least ten times. The chain combines TRBV6-2 or TRBV6-3 with TRBJ1-1; D call uncertain. The V end lost 5 bases, the J end lost 3 bases, and 7 bases lay between the germline ends. Germline CDR1 is MNHEY and CDR2 is SVGEGT. The CDR3 totals 12 residues. Here the CDR3 reads CASSAQYTEAFF. DNA for the CDR3: TGTGCCAGCAGTGCCCAGTACACTGAAGCTTTCTTT.

The J gene is TRBJ2-1, the V gene TRBV7-2; a possible D gene is TRBD2 (7 bases). V was shortened by 0 bases and J by 9 bases, with 12 bases between the two germline ends. There are 14 residues in the CDR3. Looked up from germline, CDR1 is SGHTA and CDR2 is FQGNSA. The CDR3 protein is CASSLAGGQIEQFF. The CDR3 DNA reads as TGTGCCAGCAGCTTAGCGGGGGGGCAAATTGAGCAGTTCTTC. Together with reference TRBV7-2 and TRBJ2-1, the CDR3 gives the full variable domain: GAGVSQSPSNKVTEKGKDVELRCDPISGHTALYWYRQSLGQGLEFLIYFQGNSAPDKSGLPSDRFSAERTGGSVSTLTIQRTQQEDSAVYLCASSLAGGQIEQFFGPGTRLTVL.

The genes are TRBV5-1 and TRBJ2-7, with D perhaps assigned TRBD1 or TRBD2 (5 bases each). The CDR3 extends over 15 amino acids. Germline V CDR1 and CDR2: SGHRS, YFSETQ. V was clipped by 1 base and J by 3 bases, with 14 bases between them. For the CDR3, the DNA is TGCGCCAGCAGCTTGTATGCAGGGAGCTACTACGAGCAGTACTTC. Translated: CASSLYAGSYYEQYF.

This clonotype was counted at least ten times. The chain joins TRBV6-1 to TRBJ1-2; possible D gene TRBD1, 6 bases. This CDR3 has 16 amino acids. CDR1 and CDR2 (germline): MNHNS, SASEGT. The V gene lost 3 bases and the J gene lost 2 bases, with 16 bases spanning the gap. CDR3: CASSDRGKTGNYGYTF. The CDR3 nucleotides read TGTGCCAGCAGTGACCGGGGCAAGACAGGAAACTATGGCTACACCTTC.

This clonotype was counted many times. This rearrangement joins TRBV2 to TRBJ2-5; 13 bases match TRBD2. This CDR3 comprises 16 residues. Trimming at V came to 2 bases and at J to 5 bases, leaving 5 bases not matched to a gene. Germline values: CDR1 SNHLY, CDR2 FYNNEI. The chain's CDR3 is CASSETSGGVWETQYF. CDR3 nucleotide sequence: TGTGCCAGCAGTGAAACTAGCGGGGGGGTATGGGAGACCCAGTACTTC.

This chain connects TRBV6-1 to TRBJ2-1; the D gene is possibly TRBD1 (5 bases). The CDR3 totals 13 residues. Trimming took 4 bases from V and 9 from J, leaving 13 bases between them. Germline loops: CDR1 MNHNS, CDR2 SASEGT. The CDR3 here is CASSGPTRGEQFF. DNA for the CDR3: TGTGCCAGCAGTGGCCCCACAAGGGGTGAGCAGTTCTTC.

This clonotype was counted ten times or more. The chain employs TRBV7-2 and TRBJ2-1, with 10 bases matching TRBD1. V dropped 1 base and J dropped 3; count of bases not matched to a gene: 3. CDR3 size: 16 residues. Looked up from germline, CDR1 is SGHTA and CDR2 is FQGNSA. The CDR3 DNA sequence: TGTACCAGCAGCTTAGGGCGGACAGGGGGCTACAATGAGCAGTTCTTC. This translates into CTSSLGRTGGYNEQFF.

This clonotype has a count of ten or more. This chain connects TRBV20-1 to TRBJ1-1, with D unclear. Germline V gene data show CDR1 as DFQATT and CDR2 as SNEGSKA (reference sequence). Trimming took off 4 bases at V and 1 base at J, with 7 bases between the two ends. The CDR3 totals 12 residues. CDR3 sequence: CSAMDQNTEAFF. CDR3 DNA: TGCAGTGCTATGGATCAGAACACTGAAGCTTTCTTT.

This clonotype was seen repeatedly, ten times or more. The chain combines TRBV12-3 or TRBV12-4 with TRBJ2-7; the match to TRBD2 covers 7 bases. V shed 8 bases and J 6 bases; nucleotides not matched to a gene: 13. CDR3 length: 14 residues. CDR3 bases: TGTGCCAGCTCTTTTTCCCAGGGAGGGGTCGAGCAGTACTTC. It is translated as CASSFSQGGVEQYF.

Only a few counts were recorded for this clonotype. The gene calls are TRBV6-5 and TRBJ1-6; D gene unclear. Deletions cut 2 bases from V and 9 bases from J, with 5 bases between. The CDR3 is 12 amino acids. Germline V gene data show CDR1 as MNHEY and CDR2 as SVGAGI. CDR3 sequence: CASSYGGSPLHF. For the CDR3, the DNA is TGTGCCAGCAGTTACGGTGGTTCACCCCTCCACTTT.